Each of the 27 T cell receptor beta chains below was sequenced from the same sample in a study of blood T cell repertoires in COVID-19 (dated by TCRdb to 2020 to 2021). Libraries were made using the immunoSEQ multiplex PCR assay. Here the immuneACCESS table is served through TCRdb, limited to in-frame sequences with V and J called. Missing clones are a known gap in these copies; in checked studies unresolved V genes cover under half, and the rest lacks a known reason. This sample gives a few hundred thousand clones in total; approximately 80% of them show up just once. 15% to 20% of the sample is in the top ten clones. Input material: peripheral blood. These receptors were collected from a man between 25 and 39 years old with active or convalescent COVID-19.

Concerning this clone: This CDR3 is also generated by other DNA sequences in the sample. The V gene is TRBV9, the J gene TRBJ1-5, with a weak D call TRBD1 (5 bases). CDR1 is SGDLS and CDR2 is YYNGEE in the germline V gene. The germline V and J ends were trimmed by 2 bases and 2 bases, with 8 bases remaining between them. The CDR3 sequence is 14 residues long. The DNA for the CDR3 is TGTGCCAGCAGCGTGGGGGGGGGCAATCAGCCCCAGCATTTT. Protein sequence: CASSVGGGNQPQHF. The full variable domain, with the rest looked up from reference TRBV9 and TRBJ1-5, is DSGVTQTPKHLITATGQRVTLRCSPRSGDLSVYWYQQSLDQGLQFLIQYYNGEERAKGNILERFSAQQFPDLHSELNLSSLELGDSALYFCASSVGGGNQPQHFGDGTRLSIL.

The genes are TRBV5-4 and TRBJ2-5; 7 positions agree with TRBD2. V dropped 5 bases and J dropped 5; count of bases not matched to a gene: 3. Germline values: CDR1 SGHNT, CDR2 YYREEE (reference sequence). The CDR3 covers 12 residues. CDR3 nucleotide sequence: TGTGCCAGCAGGGGGGGAGGGGAGACCCAGTACTTC. Its translation: CASRGGGETQYF.

This clone was recorded once. The V and J genes are TRBV4-1 and TRBJ2-5; D not resolved. CDR3 length: 14 amino acids. V was clipped by 3 bases and J by 4 bases, with 12 bases between them. The V gene's germline CDR1 is MGHRA and CDR2 YSYEKL. This CDR3 reads CASSQVGRGETQYF. In nucleotides, the CDR3 is TGCGCCAGCAGCCAGGTAGGAAGAGGAGAGACCCAGTACTTC.

The chain recombines TRBV28 with TRBJ1-2; 7 bases agree with TRBD1. The CDR3 length is 15 residues. Germline lookup yields CDR1 MDHEN and CDR2 SYDVKM. Trimming at V came to 7 bases and at J to 4 bases, leaving 12 bases not matched to a gene. CDR3 bases: TGTGCCAGCACCCAAACAGGGGTTTTTTCCTATGGCTACACCTTC. It encodes CASTQTGVFSYGYTF.

The rearrangement links TRBV28 to TRBJ2-7, with D unclear. Per germline, CDR1 MDHEN and CDR2 SYDVKM. Trimming cost V 6 bases and J 4 bases, with 16 bases left between them. This CDR3 has 14 residues. This CDR3 reads CASRSRLGGYEQYF. The DNA of the CDR3 is TGTGCCAGCAGATCCCGGCTAGGTGGTTACGAGCAGTACTTC.

CDR3 protein: CASSGDRPNSPLHF. Written as DNA, the CDR3 is TGCGCCAGCAGTGGAGACAGGCCGAATTCACCCCTCCACTTT. The chain uses TRBV10-1 and TRBJ1-6; tentative D call: TRBD1 (6 bases). From germline, CDR1 is WNHNN and CDR2 SYGVQD (reference sequence). This CDR3 is 14 amino acids long. V was clipped by 4 bases and J by 7 bases, with 11 bases between them.

J is TRBJ2-7 and V is TRBV28, with D tentatively TRBD2 (6 bases). Per germline, CDR1 MDHEN and CDR2 SYDVKM. Trimming pared 10 bases from V and 0 bases from J, leaving 13 bases between. The CDR3 extends over 13 amino acids. In DNA, the CDR3 is TGTGCCATCGGTGGGGGGAACTCCTACGAGCAGTACTTC. Its translation is CAIGGGNSYEQYF. The whole variable domain, filled in from reference TRBV28 and TRBJ2-7, reads DVKVTQSSRYLVKRTGEKVFLECVQDMDHENMFWYRQDPGLGLRLIYFSYDVKMKEKGDIPEGYSVSREKKERFSLILESASTNQTSMYLCAIGGGNSYEQYFGPGTRLTVT.

This clone was found once. V and J are TRBV7-3 and TRBJ2-1, with 9 positions matching TRBD1. This CDR3 contains 16 residues. With V trimmed by 4 bases and J by 6 bases, 10 bases remained unmatched. Per germline, CDR1 SGHTA and CDR2 FQGTGA. DNA for the CDR3: TGTGCCAGCAGCTCCTCCGGGGGACAGGGAGGCAATGAGCAGTTCTTC. Translation: CASSSSGGQGGNEQFF.

This chain links TRBV6-5 with TRBJ2-7; 8 bases are shared with TRBD2. J gave up 2 bases and V 3 bases, and 3 bases lay outside the gene matches. The CDR3 runs 14 residues. Germline V gives CDR1 MNHEY, CDR2 SVGAGI. CDR3 loop: CASSYQRGTYEQYF. In DNA, the CDR3 is TGTGCCAGCAGTTATCAGCGGGGGACCTACGAGCAGTACTTC.

This chain uses TRBV3-1 (or the pseudogene TRBV3-2) with TRBJ1-5, with D perhaps TRBD1 (5 bases). Germline CDR1 and CDR2: LGHDT and YNNKEL (reference sequence). The CDR3 runs 16 residues. The germline V and J ends were trimmed by 4 bases and 7 bases, with 20 bases remaining between them. CDR3 protein: CASSLRKGVCRQPQHF. Here the CDR3 DNA reads TGTGCCAGCAGCCTACGTAAAGGGGTGTGCAGGCAGCCCCAGCATTTT.

The chain joins TRBV5-8 to TRBJ1-4; possible D gene TRBD1, 5 bases. Germline V gene data show CDR1 as SGHTS and CDR2 as YDEGEE. V was clipped by 0 bases and J by 2 bases, with 14 bases between them. The CDR3 has 17 amino acids. CDR3 bases: TGTGCCAGCAGCTTGGTTGGTGGGGCTCGGACTAATGAAAAACTGTTTTTT. It yields the protein CASSLVGGARTNEKLFF.

This chain joins TRBV3-1 (or the pseudogene TRBV3-2) and TRBJ1-1; D is unclear. Between the trimmed V and J ends, which lost 5 bases and 6 bases, there was a span of 19 bases. Per germline, CDR1 LGHDT and CDR2 YNNKEL (reference sequence). This CDR3 is built from 15 residues. The CDR3 reads CASSLEGRELAEAFF. CDR3 sequence (DNA): TGTGCCAGCAGCTTGGAAGGACGGGAACTGGCTGAAGCTTTCTTT.

The chain uses TRBV12-3 or TRBV12-4 and TRBJ2-3; D not resolved. The CDR3 has 13 residues. V was cut by 5 bases and J by 7 bases, with 13 bases left in between. In DNA, the CDR3 is TGTGCCAGCAGTCGACTTAGCTCGTATACGCAGTATTTT. Protein sequence: CASSRLSSYTQYF.

CDR3 DNA: TGTGCCAGCAGTGCGAGAACAGGGTACGAGCAGTACTTC. As protein: CASSARTGYEQYF. The rearrangement joins TRBV2 to TRBJ2-7; weak D call: TRBD1 (6 bases). Germline V gene lookup returns CDR1 SNHLY and CDR2 FYNNEI. Between the trimmed V and J ends, which lost 4 bases and 4 bases, there was a span of 11 bases. The CDR3 runs 13 residues.

The chain carries TRBV13 and TRBJ2-3, with 8 bases lining up with TRBD1. This CDR3 region has 14 residues. Germline CDR1 is PRHDT and CDR2 is FYEKMQ (reference sequence). Trimming cost V 5 bases and J 5 bases; bases outside gene matches: 6. CDR3 sequence (DNA): TGTGCCAGCAGCGAACAGGGGGGAGTAGATACGCAGTATTTT. Protein product: CASSEQGGVDTQYF.

This chain joins TRBV9 and TRBJ2-4, with 9 bases identical to TRBD2. V lost 0 bases and J lost 6; bases outside the gene matches: 7. In germline, CDR1 is SGDLS, CDR2 YYNGEE. This CDR3 spans 16 amino acids. The CDR3, as DNA: TGTGCCAGCAGCGTAGCGAGCGGGGGGCGAACAAACATTCAGTACTTC. Translated: CASSVASGGRTNIQYF.

The rearrangement uses TRBV29-1 and TRBJ1-2; D ambiguous. V was trimmed by 2 bases and J by 7 bases, leaving 8 bases between them. The CDR3 spans 11 residues. Germline CDR1 and CDR2: SQVTM and ANQGSEA. The CDR3 DNA is TGCAGCGTTGAACGAGGGCCTGGCTACACCTTC. Translated: CSVERGPGYTF.

The J gene is TRBJ2-7, the V gene TRBV5-4, with D unresolved. Per the germline V gene, CDR1 is SGHNT and CDR2 is YYREEE (reference sequence). This CDR3 is built from 14 residues. Trimming stripped 2 bases from V and 2 bases from J, with 11 bases between. This CDR3 reads CASSLAHSTYEQYF. CDR3 DNA: TGTGCCAGCAGCTTAGCACACAGCACCTACGAGCAGTACTTC.

V usage is TRBV19 and J usage is TRBJ1-5; 10 bases align to TRBD1. Unmatched junction bases numbered 4, after V lost 4 bases and J lost 7 bases. The germline CDR1 and CDR2 sequences are LNHDA and SQIVND (reference sequence). This CDR3 has 14 residues. CDR3 nucleotide sequence: TGTGCCAGTAGTAAAAGACAGGGGGCCCAGCCCCAGCATTTT. Protein sequence: CASSKRQGAQPQHF.

The V call is TRBV11-3, the J call TRBJ2-1; D unresolved. The CDR3 has 14 residues. Germline CDR1 is SGHNT and CDR2 is YENEEA. Trimming stripped 3 bases from V and 5 bases from J, with 11 bases between. The CDR3 is CASSFYGSDNEQFF. The CDR3 nucleotides read TGTGCCAGCAGCTTTTACGGGTCCGACAATGAGCAGTTCTTC.

This rearrangement joins TRBV2 to TRBJ1-1; D is unclear. V shed 4 bases and J shed 0 bases, with 9 bases lying between them. The germline V gene encodes CDR1 SNHLY and CDR2 FYNNEI. The CDR3 is made up of 14 amino acids. CDR3 in DNA: TGTGCCAGCAGTGTTTCAACAGTGAACACTGAAGCTTTCTTT. Its translation is CASSVSTVNTEAFF. Filled out from reference TRBV2 and TRBJ1-1, the complete variable domain reads EPEVTQTPSHQVTQMGQEVILRCVPISNHLYFYWYRQILGQKVEFLVSFYNNEISEKSEIFDDQFSVERPDGSNFTLKIRSTKLEDSAMYFCASSVSTVNTEAFFGQGTRLTVV.

CDR3 residues: CASSLSGGRSSYEQYF. In DNA form, the CDR3 reads TGTGCCAGCAGCTTATCGGGGGGCCGGAGCTCCTACGAGCAGTACTTC. The chain links TRBV7-2 to TRBJ2-7; possibly TRBD2 for D (7 bases). Trimming cost V 2 bases and J 0 bases, with 14 bases left between them. CDR1 and CDR2 (germline): SGHTA, FQGNSA. The CDR3 contains 16 residues. The entire variable domain, with the rest obtained from reference TRBV7-2 and TRBJ2-7, is as follows: GAGVSQSPSNKVTEKGKDVELRCDPISGHTALYWYRQSLGQGLEFLIYFQGNSAPDKSGLPSDRFSAERTGGSVSTLTIQRTQQEDSAVYLCASSLSGGRSSYEQYFGPGTRLTVT.

The chain uses TRBV9 and TRBJ1-6, with 8 positions matching TRBD1. Germline loops: CDR1 SGDLS, CDR2 YYNGEE. V dropped 4 bases and J dropped 10; count of bases not matched to a gene: 10. CDR3 length: 15 residues. CDR3 sequence: CASSPRTGSGSPLHF. The CDR3 DNA sequence: TGTGCCAGCAGCCCGAGGACAGGGTCGGGCTCACCCCTCCACTTT. Complete variable domain (other parts from reference TRBV9 and TRBJ1-6): DSGVTQTPKHLITATGQRVTLRCSPRSGDLSVYWYQQSLDQGLQFLIQYYNGEERAKGNILERFSAQQFPDLHSELNLSSLELGDSALYFCASSPRTGSGSPLHFGNGTRLTVT.

The chain has TRBV7-9 and TRBJ1-5, with TRBD1 matching over 7 bases. The CDR3 is made up of 15 amino acids. V was pared by 5 bases and J by 3 bases, with 7 bases of the junction left unmatched. From germline, CDR1 is SEHNR and CDR2 FQNEAQ (reference sequence). The CDR3 spells CASSRGQNINQPQHF. CDR3 coding DNA: TGTGCCAGCAGCCGGGGACAGAATATCAATCAGCCCCAGCATTTT.

In DNA form, the CDR3 reads TGCGCCAGCAGCCAAGATACGGGAACCCAAGAGACCCAGTACTTC. Residues: CASSQDTGTQETQYF. The J gene is TRBJ2-5, the V gene TRBV4-3, with D tentatively TRBD2 (5 bases). The V end was cut by 0 bases, the J end by 1 base, with 9 bases between. The CDR3 is made up of 15 amino acids. Looked up from germline, CDR1 is LGHNA and CDR2 is YSLEER.

This rearrangement joins TRBV19 to TRBJ1-1; D is possibly TRBD1 (5 bases). V was trimmed by 5 bases and J by 7 bases, leaving 14 bases between them. The CDR3 runs 13 residues. Germline CDR1 reads LNHDA; CDR2 reads SQIVND (reference sequence). The CDR3 region has the DNA TGTGCCAGTAGTGCGACAGTGGCAGGTGAAGCTTTCTTT. Amino acid sequence: CASSATVAGEAFF.

J is TRBJ1-5 and V is TRBV5-4; tentative D call: TRBD1 (6 bases). The CDR3 is made up of 13 amino acids. CDR1 is SGHNT, CDR2 YYREEE, per germline (reference sequence). V lost 4 bases and J lost 4, with 9 bases in between. In DNA form, the CDR3 reads TGTGCCAGCAGCCTTGACAGGAATCAGCCCCAGCATTTT. This translates into CASSLDRNQPQHF.